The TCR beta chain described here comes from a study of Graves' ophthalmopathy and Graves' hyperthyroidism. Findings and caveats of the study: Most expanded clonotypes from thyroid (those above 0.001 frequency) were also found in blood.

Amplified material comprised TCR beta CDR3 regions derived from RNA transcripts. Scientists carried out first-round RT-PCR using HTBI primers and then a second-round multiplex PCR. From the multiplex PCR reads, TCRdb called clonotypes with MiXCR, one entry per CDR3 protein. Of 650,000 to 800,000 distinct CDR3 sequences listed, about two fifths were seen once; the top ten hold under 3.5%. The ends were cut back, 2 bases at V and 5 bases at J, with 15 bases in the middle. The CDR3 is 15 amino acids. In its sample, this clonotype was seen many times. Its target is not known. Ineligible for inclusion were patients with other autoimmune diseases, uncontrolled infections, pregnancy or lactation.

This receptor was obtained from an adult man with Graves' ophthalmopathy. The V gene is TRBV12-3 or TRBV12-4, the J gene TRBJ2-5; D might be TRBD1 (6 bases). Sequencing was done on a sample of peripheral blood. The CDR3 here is CASSLLVTGWETQYF. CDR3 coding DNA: TGTGCCAGCAGTTTACTTGTGACAGGTTGGGAGACCCAGTACTTC.